These 26 T cell receptor beta chains share one sample of origin, sequenced in a study of cytomegalovirus exposure and HLA in healthy donors. The study ran its PCR with 60 Vbeta and 13 Jbeta primers. The data were produced by immunoSEQ multiplex PCR, yet TCRdb's version contains in-frame clones alone and is incomplete. This sample has under 200,000 clones, with 70% to 80% found just once. Input material: PBMCs. Receptors were obtained from a man in his fifties or sixties in good health and CMV-seronegative.

The chain joins TRBV25-1 to TRBJ1-1, with 8 bases lining up with TRBD1. Germline V gene sequence: CDR1 MGHDK, CDR2 SYGVNS. The V segment lost 6 bases and the J segment 6 bases; nucleotides outside the gene matches: 3. CDR3 length: 12 amino acids. The CDR3: CASRSGGSEAFF. DNA of the CDR3: TGTGCCAGCAGATCAGGGGGCTCTGAAGCTTTCTTT.

The V call is TRBV11-3, the J call TRBJ2-7, with TRBD1 identical over 8 bases. J was trimmed by 1 base and V by 5 bases; bases with no gene match: 7. The CDR3 contains 15 residues. Germline CDR1 SGHNT, CDR2 YENEEA. CDR3 nucleotide sequence: TGTGCCAGCAGCCTGACAGGGGATCGATCCTACGAGCAGTACTTC. Amino acids: CASSLTGDRSYEQYF.

J is TRBJ2-7 and V is TRBV7-9, with D uncertain. Germline values: CDR1 SEHNR, CDR2 FQNEAQ (reference sequence). The CDR3 extends over 14 amino acids. The V gene lost 3 bases and the J gene lost 5 bases, with 14 bases spanning the gap. The CDR3 loop reads CASSLSHAVHEQYF. The CDR3 bases are TGTGCCAGCAGCTTGTCCCATGCGGTACACGAGCAGTACTTC.

The rearrangement links TRBV5-8 to TRBJ2-5; 7 bases line up with TRBD2. The CDR3 runs to 15 residues. V dropped 2 bases and J dropped 1; count of bases not matched to a gene: 5. Germline V lookup: CDR1 SGHTS, CDR2 YDEGEE. The CDR3 sequence: CASSFGTSAQETQYF. Written as DNA, the CDR3 is TGTGCCAGCAGCTTTGGTACTAGCGCCCAAGAGACCCAGTACTTC.

This sequence joins TRBV2 and TRBJ2-7; D not resolved. TRBJ2-5 explains the end of the DNA better; the J call may be wrong. Germline V gene lookup returns CDR1 SNHLY and CDR2 FYNNEI. This CDR3 has 11 residues. DNA for the CDR3: TGTGCCAGCAGGGGTGGGGAGACCCAGTACTTC. It is translated as CASRGGETQYF.

CDR3 in DNA: TGCGCCAGCAGCTTGGCAGCAGGACAGGGGGCAAACTATGGCTACACCTTC. Translating gives CASSLAAGQGANYGYTF. The chain recombines TRBV5-1 with TRBJ1-2; 11 nucleotides line up with TRBD1. This CDR3 has 17 residues. Germline values: CDR1 SGHRS, CDR2 YFSETQ. With 0 bases clipped from V and 2 bases from J, the junction kept 6 bases outside the gene matches.

This clone was seen a few times. This chain links TRBV18 with TRBJ2-5, with TRBD2 as a possible D gene (5 bases). CDR1 KGHSH and CDR2 LQKENI come from the germline V gene. With 6 bases removed from V and 5 bases from J, the gap between germline ends came to 16 bases. The CDR3 runs 14 residues. This CDR3 reads CASSRRGNGETQYF. As DNA, the CDR3 is TGTGCCAGCTCCCGTCGGGGTAATGGCGAGACCCAGTACTTC.

This clone was seen more than once but under ten times. V is TRBV15 and J is TRBJ1-4; D possibly corresponds to TRBD1 (5 bases). There are 14 residues in the CDR3. Germline V gene data show CDR1 as LNHNV and CDR2 as YYDKDF (reference sequence). Trimming took off 1 base at V and 5 bases at J, with 8 bases between the two ends. The CDR3 protein is CATSRAQGNEKLFF. For the CDR3, the DNA is TGTGCCACCAGCAGAGCCCAGGGAAATGAAAAACTGTTTTTT.

The rearrangement links TRBV10-2 to TRBJ1-6; D call uncertain. Per the germline V gene, CDR1 is WSHSY and CDR2 is SAAADI. Deletions cut 3 bases from V and 10 bases from J, with 13 bases between. The CDR3 totals 14 residues. The CDR3 DNA sequence: TGCGCCAGCAGTGACAGAACGGAGCGGTCACCCCTCCACTTT. Its protein product is CASSDRTERSPLHF.

The chain recombines TRBV9 with TRBJ1-1, with 8 bases fitting TRBD1. Trimming cost V 4 bases and J 4 bases; bases outside gene matches: 6. Per germline, CDR1 SGDLS and CDR2 YYNGEE. The CDR3 has 14 residues. CDR3 amino acids: CASSIGQGGTEAFF. The CDR3 DNA follows: TGTGCCAGCAGCATTGGACAGGGCGGCACTGAAGCTTTCTTT.

The chain recombines TRBV6-7 with TRBJ2-5; TRBD1 matches 7 bases. TRBV6-7 is recorded as an ORF, its role being uncertain. The ends lost 6 bases at V and 3 bases at J; junction bases unmatched: 10. CDR3 length: 15 residues. The CDR3 spells CASSSDRAREETQYF. The CDR3, as DNA: TGTGCCAGCAGCTCCGACAGGGCAAGAGAAGAGACCCAGTACTTC.

The rearrangement uses TRBV18 and TRBJ2-4; TRBD2 aligns across 7 bases. The CDR3 has 16 residues. V lost 2 bases and J lost 2; bases outside the gene matches: 6. Looked up from germline, CDR1 is KGHSH and CDR2 is LQKENI. CDR3 region: CASSPGGEGSKNIQYF. Written as DNA, the CDR3 is TGTGCCAGCTCACCAGGAGGGGAGGGATCCAAAAACATTCAGTACTTC.

J is TRBJ2-3 and V is TRBV7-9; the match to TRBD2 covers 7 bases. This CDR3 has 16 amino acids. The germline gives CDR1 SEHNR, CDR2 FQNEAQ (reference sequence). The ends lost 0 bases at V and 6 bases at J; junction bases unmatched: 9. The CDR3 reads CASSLALAAEGDTQYF. The CDR3 nucleotides read TGTGCCAGCAGCTTAGCGCTAGCGGCGGAGGGGGATACGCAGTATTTT.

The V call is TRBV5-1, the J call TRBJ2-1, with a possible D match to TRBD2 (6 bases). The germline V gene has CDR1 SGHRS and CDR2 YFSETQ. V shed 0 bases and J shed 6 bases, with 10 bases lying between them. The length of the CDR3 is 14 residues. The chain's CDR3 is CASSLGGLSNEQFF. The CDR3, as DNA: TGCGCCAGCAGCTTGGGGGGACTGAGCAATGAGCAGTTCTTC. Complete variable domain (other parts from reference TRBV5-1 and TRBJ2-1): KAGVTQTPRYLIKTRGQQVTLSCSPISGHRSVSWYQQTPGQGLQFLFEYFSETQRNKGNFPGRFSGRQFSNSRSEMNVSTLELGDSALYLCASSLGGLSNEQFFGPGTRLTVL.

In its sample, this clone was seen a few times. The V call is TRBV9, the J call TRBJ2-3, with 12 bases that match TRBD2. V lost 0 bases to trimming and J lost 4 bases; unmatched junction nucleotides: 0. In germline, CDR1 is SGDLS, CDR2 YYNGEE. This CDR3 spans 15 amino acids. CDR3 amino acids: CASSVASGGADTQYF. In DNA form, the CDR3 reads TGTGCCAGCAGCGTAGCTAGCGGGGGGGCAGATACGCAGTATTTT.

The V gene is TRBV2, the J gene TRBJ2-5, with D tentatively TRBD2 (5 bases). Trimming took off 11 bases at V and 4 bases at J, with 20 bases between the two ends. Per the germline V gene, CDR1 is SNHLY and CDR2 is FYNNEI. This CDR3 comprises 14 residues. CDR3 loop: CAGSERRNGETQYF. The CDR3 coding sequence is TGTGCCGGATCTGAAAGGAGGAACGGAGAGACCCAGTACTTC.

The chain joins TRBV2 to TRBJ2-2; 10 bases are shared with TRBD2. CDR3 length: 16 amino acids. Germline V gene data show CDR1 as SNHLY and CDR2 as FYNNEI. J gave up 5 bases and V 4 bases, and 7 bases lay outside the gene matches. The DNA for the CDR3 is TGTGCCAGCAGTGTCCAAGCGGGGGGGCGTACCGGGGAGCTGTTTTTT. Protein sequence: CASSVQAGGRTGELFF.

This sequence joins TRBV18 and TRBJ1-4; D gene uncertain. The CDR3 runs to 13 residues. Between the trimmed V and J ends, which lost 3 bases and 8 bases, there was a span of 10 bases. The V gene's germline CDR1 is KGHSH and CDR2 LQKENI. The CDR3 region has the DNA TGTGCCAGCTCACCCCGCGGTGAAGAAAAACTGTTTTTT. As protein: CASSPRGEEKLFF.

This clone was found a few times. The CDR3 bases are TGCAGTGCTAGAGCGGACAGGGAGCAGTACTTC. Amino acids: CSARADREQYF. The chain joins TRBV20-1 to TRBJ2-7; 7 bases fit TRBD1. Germline V lookup: CDR1 DFQATT, CDR2 SNEGSKA (reference sequence). There are 11 residues in the CDR3. Unmatched junction bases numbered 1, after V lost 1 base and J lost 7 bases.

The chain is built from TRBV28 and TRBJ1-4; tentative D call: TRBD1 (5 bases). The germline V gene has CDR1 MDHEN and CDR2 SYDVKM. This CDR3 has 14 amino acids. Trimming removed 5 bases from V and 9 bases from J, with 16 bases in between. The CDR3 loop is CASSEWGIGKKLFF. The CDR3 DNA follows: TGTGCCAGCAGTGAGTGGGGCATTGGTAAAAAACTGTTTTTT.

The rearrangement joins TRBV6-5 to TRBJ2-7, with D possibly being TRBD2 (5 bases). Germline loops: CDR1 MNHEY, CDR2 SVGAGI. Trimming pared 0 bases from V and 5 bases from J, leaving 11 bases between. The CDR3 spans 14 residues. The CDR3 DNA reads TGTGCCAGCAGTTACTCCCAAACTAGTAACGAGCAGTACTTC. Protein sequence: CASSYSQTSNEQYF.

The V call is TRBV7-3, the J call TRBJ2-2; the match to TRBD1 covers 7 bases. The V gene's germline CDR1 is SGHTA and CDR2 FQGTGA. The CDR3 runs 16 residues. Trimming cost V 5 bases and J 0 bases; bases outside gene matches: 6. In DNA, the CDR3 is TGTGCCAGCAGCCCCAGAGGGGGCTCGAACACCGGGGAGCTGTTTTTT. Translated: CASSPRGGSNTGELFF.

V and J are TRBV6-6 and TRBJ1-1, with a possible D match to TRBD1 (6 bases). The germline CDR1 and CDR2 sequences are MNHNY and SVGAGI (reference sequence). Deletions cut 6 bases from V and 1 base from J, with 12 bases between. This CDR3 is built from 14 residues. The CDR3: CASSHTQGNTEAFF. The CDR3 coding sequence is TGTGCCAGCAGCCATACACAGGGGAACACTGAAGCTTTCTTT.

The chain employs TRBV10-3 and TRBJ2-3; D possibly corresponds to TRBD2 (5 bases). The CDR3 covers 15 residues. Deletions cut 2 bases from V and 4 bases from J, with 13 bases between. CDR1 ENHRY and CDR2 SYGVKD come from the germline V gene. In nucleotides, the CDR3 is TGTGCCATCAGTGAGGGAGGTAGCCCCGCAGATACGCAGTATTTT. Its protein product is CAISEGGSPADTQYF.

J is TRBJ2-1 and V is TRBV6-7; TRBD1 is a possible D gene (6 bases). TRBV6-7 falls under the ORF class, with uncertain function. Deletions cut 0 bases from V and 5 bases from J, with 32 bases between. CDR3 length equals 22 residues. CDR3 bases: TGTGCCAGCAGTTACTCGAGAAGTCGTTTTAGGGGGTTTGGCTGGGAGAACAATGAGCAGTTCTTC. This translates into CASSYSRSRFRGFGWENNEQFF.

V is TRBV5-1 and J is TRBJ1-1, with TRBD1 matching 7 bases. Germline V gene data show CDR1 as SGHRS and CDR2 as YFSETQ. The CDR3 consists of 14 residues. V lost 4 bases and J lost 5; bases outside the gene matches: 8. The CDR3 protein is CASSLGRGLTEAFF. For the CDR3, the DNA is TGCGCCAGCAGCCTGGGTAGGGGGCTGACTGAAGCTTTCTTT.